A selection of T cell receptor beta chains follows, all from one sample in a study of identical twins. TCRdb passed the 5' RACE reads through MiXCR, listing each CDR3 protein once. The table shows approximately 700,000 distinct CDR3 sequences, with over 15% occurring only once. The sample also formed part of further work on T cells expressing NK-cell markers.

The sequenced sample was PBMCs. The receptors derive from a woman in her late teens or twenties in good health. Each CDR3 is given with its conserved first and last residue. D genes are given only for firm matches. The size of a clone is reported for some rows only, either as once, few or many, or as a class for expanded clones.

v_call	j_call	d_call	clone_size	cdr3_nt	cdr3_aa
TRBV10-1	TRBJ2-2	-	-	TGCGCCAGCAGTGAAAAATTCACCGGGGAGCTGTTTTTT	CASSEKFTGELFF
TRBV4-1	TRBJ2-1	-	-	TGCGCCAGCAGCCAAGAGAGGAGGCGGGACGACAATGAGCAGTTCTTC	CASSQERRRDDNEQFF
TRBV4-3	TRBJ2-1	TRBD2	few	TGCGCCAGCAGCCAAGATCTTCGGGAGGTACCCTACAATGAGCAGTTCTTC	CASSQDLREVPYNEQFF
TRBV7-2	TRBJ2-5	-	few	TGTGCCAGCAGCCCTCAGGCGCGAGGACAAGAGACCCAGTACTTC	CASSPQARGQETQYF
TRBV30	TRBJ2-5	-	-	TGTGCCTGGACAGCGTACCAAGAGACCCAGTACTTC	CAWTAYQETQYF
TRBV20-1	TRBJ2-5	TRBD2	few	TGCAGTGCTAGAGTAGGCGGGGGGCCGGAGACCCAGTACTTC	CSARVGGGPETQYF
TRBV12-3/TRBV12-4	TRBJ2-5	TRBD2	few	TGTGCCAGCAGCCATAGCGGGCCCGGGACCCAGTACTTC	CASSHSGPGTQYF
TRBV12-3/TRBV12-4	TRBJ2-2	-	many	TGTGCCAGCGGAACTGGGGGGGAGCTGTTTTTT	CASGTGGELFF
TRBV14	TRBJ2-6	-	-	TGTGCCAGCAGCCAAGATCTGGGCAGGAAAGGTGGGGCCAACGTCCTGACTTTC	CASSQDLGRKGGANVLTF
TRBV7-2	TRBJ2-3	TRBD2	-	TGTGCCAGCAGCCCAACTAGCGGGGGTAACACAGATACGCAGTATTTT	CASSPTSGGNTDTQYF
TRBV6-1	TRBJ1-5	-	-	TGTGCCAGCAGCCCACCGGGGCTTAGCAATCAGCCCCAGCATTTT	CASSPPGLSNQPQHF
TRBV29-1	TRBJ2-7	-	-	TGCAGCGTGTCGACAGACTACTACGAGCAGTACTTC	CSVSTDYYEQYF
TRBV7-2	TRBJ2-1	-	many	TGTGCCAGCAGCCTGGCGAGCTCCTACAATGAGCAGTTCTTC	CASSLASSYNEQFF
TRBV7-9	TRBJ2-2	-	-	TGTGCCAGCAGTGACATCGGAGAGTACACCGGGGAGCTGTTTTTT	CASSDIGEYTGELFF
TRBV20-1	TRBJ2-5	TRBD2	-	TGCAGTGCTAAGGAGCGAGATAGCGGGGATTGGGAAGAGACCCAGTACTTC	CSAKERDSGDWEETQYF
TRBV5-1	TRBJ2-3	-	few	TGCGCCAGCAGCTTCCCTGACATCACAGATACGCAGTATTTT	CASSFPDITDTQYF
TRBV6-6	TRBJ1-1	-	-	TGTGCCAGCAGCCAATTACTGGAAGCTTTCTTT	CASSQLLEAFF
TRBV27	TRBJ1-2	-	-	TGTGCCAGCAGTTTATCGACAGGTGTTAACTATGGCTACACCTTC	CASSLSTGVNYGYTF
TRBV6-1	TRBJ2-1	-	-	TGTGCCAGCACCCCGGCTGCGACAGAGTACAAAGAGCAGTTCTTC	CASTPAATEYKEQFF
TRBV15	TRBJ2-3	TRBD1	-	TGTGCCACCAGCAGCGGAGACAGGGGGACAGATACGCAGTATTTT	CATSSGDRGTDTQYF
TRBV30	TRBJ2-3	-	-	TGTGCCTGGAAGCTAAGGGAGATGGGCACAGATACGCAGTATTTT	CAWKLREMGTDTQYF
TRBV29-1	TRBJ2-1	TRBD1	-	TGCAGCGTGGGACAGATCCAGCAGAATGAGCAGTTCTTC	CSVGQIQQNEQFF
TRBV29-1	TRBJ2-2	-	few	TGCAGCACGGGATCCGGGAGCACCGGGGAGCTGTTTTTT	CSTGSGSTGELFF
TRBV5-1	TRBJ1-2	-	-	TGCGCCAGCAGCCTCCCTAACGCGGAGCGGGGCTACACCTTC	CASSLPNAERGYTF
TRBV11-2	TRBJ2-7	TRBD1	few	TGTGCCACCGGGACAGGGAACTACGAGCAGTACTTC	CATGTGNYEQYF
TRBV6-4	TRBJ2-3	-	few	TGTGCCAGCAGTCCGATAGCTGGGACAGATACGCAGTATTTT	CASSPIAGTDTQYF
TRBV18	TRBJ2-3	TRBD2	-	TGTGCCAGCTCACCATCGCGGGGGTCACTAGCGGGCAAGAGCGGAGATACGCAGTATTTT	CASSPSRGSLAGKSGDTQYF
TRBV20-1	TRBJ2-7	TRBD2	few	TGCAGTGCGAGTTATGCCGGGACTAGCGGGAGGGCTAAACAGTACTTC	CSASYAGTSGRAKQYF
TRBV20-1	TRBJ2-1	TRBD2	-	TGCAGTGCTAGAGAGGCGGCGGGGGGGTTCAATGAGCAGTTCTTC	CSAREAAGGFNEQFF
TRBV18	TRBJ2-7	TRBD1	once	TGTGCCAGCTCTCAATACGGACAGGGGGCTTTTTCCTACGAGCAGTACTTC	CASSQYGQGAFSYEQYF
TRBV5-1	TRBJ1-6	TRBD1	-	TGCGCCAGCAGCTTGCTGGGACAGGGTGGTTCACCCCTCCACTTT	CASSLLGQGGSPLHF
TRBV5-1	TRBJ2-5	TRBD2	-	TGCGCCAGCAGCTTGGGGCGGGGGGCCTCGGTAAAAGAGACCCAGTACTTC	CASSLGRGASVKETQYF
TRBV5-1	TRBJ2-2	-	many	TGCGCCAGCAGCTTACAGGGATACACCGGGGAGCTGTTTTTT	CASSLQGYTGELFF
TRBV20-1	TRBJ1-3	-	-	TGCAGTGTAAGACTAGGAAGGGGAAACACCATATATTTT	CSVRLGRGNTIYF
TRBV5-1	TRBJ1-1	-	many	TGCGCCAGCAACGGGGGCACTGAAGCTTTCTTT	CASNGGTEAFF
TRBV21-1	TRBJ2-3	-	-	TGTGCCAGCGGCAGAGGGGACAATTACTCGGATACGCAGTATTTT	CASGRGDNYSDTQYF
TRBV7-6	TRBJ1-1	-	few	TGTGCCAGCAGCTTAGGGATCGCGGAGGCAAGGAGCACTGAAGCTTTCTTT	CASSLGIAEARSTEAFF
TRBV6-2/TRBV6-3	TRBJ2-2	TRBD1	-	TGTGCCAGCAGTCGACAGGGAATGAGGACCGGGGAGCTGTTTTTT	CASSRQGMRTGELFF
TRBV12-3/TRBV12-4	TRBJ1-6	-	-	TGTGCCAGCAGTTTAACCCTAAATTCACCCCTCCACTTT	CASSLTLNSPLHF
TRBV3-1	TRBJ1-1	-	-	TGTGCCAGCAGCCAAGTTTCGTTCGACACTGAAGCTTTCTTT	CASSQVSFDTEAFF
TRBV20-1	TRBJ2-7	-	few	TGCAGTGCACGTTACGGGGGCCGTGGGGAGCAGTACTTC	CSARYGGRGEQYF
TRBV20-1	TRBJ1-2	-	-	TGCAGTGCTAGTCTAGCAGGGATAGGGGGCTACACCTTC	CSASLAGIGGYTF
TRBV20-1	TRBJ1-2	-	-	TGCAGTGCCTGGGACTCATCCCGACGCTATGGCTACACCTTC	CSAWDSSRRYGYTF
TRBV19	TRBJ1-2	-	-	TGTGCCGTCCCCAGGTCTGACAGACGTTATGGCTACACCTTC	CAVPRSDRRYGYTF
TRBV9	TRBJ2-1	TRBD2	-	TGTGCCAGCAGCGTAGAACTAGCGGGGGCAAATGAGCAGTTCTTC	CASSVELAGANEQFF
TRBV7-6	TRBJ1-2	-	few	TGTGCCAGCAGCCGAAGTCGGGGTTCTGGCTACACCTTC	CASSRSRGSGYTF
TRBV7-2	TRBJ2-7	TRBD2	-	TGTGCCAGCAGCTTTCTAGCGGGGCCATTCTACGAGCAGTACTTC	CASSFLAGPFYEQYF
TRBV20-1	TRBJ2-7	-	-	TGCAGTGCCCCTCGGAGGGAGACTAACGAGCAGTACTTC	CSAPRRETNEQYF
TRBV27	TRBJ2-5	TRBD2	few	TGTGCCAGCAGGGCTCCTAGCGGGGGAGGCCAAGAGACCCAGTACTTC	CASRAPSGGGQETQYF
TRBV12-3/TRBV12-4	TRBJ2-7	TRBD2	few	TGTGCCAGCACCAAGACTAGCGGGGCCTACGAGCAGTACTTC	CASTKTSGAYEQYF
TRBV7-9	TRBJ2-5	TRBD1	-	TGTGCCAGCAGCCCCGGGACAGCAGAGACCCAGTACTTC	CASSPGTAETQYF